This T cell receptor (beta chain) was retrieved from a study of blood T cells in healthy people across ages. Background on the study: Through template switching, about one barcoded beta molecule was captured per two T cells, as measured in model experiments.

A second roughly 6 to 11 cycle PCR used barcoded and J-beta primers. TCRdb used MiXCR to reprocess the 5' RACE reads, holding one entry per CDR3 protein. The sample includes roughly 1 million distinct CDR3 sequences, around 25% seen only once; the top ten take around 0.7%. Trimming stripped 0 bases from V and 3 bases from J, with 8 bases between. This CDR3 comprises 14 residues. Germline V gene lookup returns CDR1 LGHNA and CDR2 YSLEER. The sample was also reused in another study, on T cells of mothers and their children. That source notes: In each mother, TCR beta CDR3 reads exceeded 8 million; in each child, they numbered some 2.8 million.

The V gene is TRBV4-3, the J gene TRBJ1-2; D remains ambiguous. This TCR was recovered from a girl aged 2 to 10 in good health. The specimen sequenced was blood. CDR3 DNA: TGCGCCAGCAGCCAAGATCAGGAGCACTATGGCTACACCTTC. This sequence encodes CASSQDQEHYGYTF.